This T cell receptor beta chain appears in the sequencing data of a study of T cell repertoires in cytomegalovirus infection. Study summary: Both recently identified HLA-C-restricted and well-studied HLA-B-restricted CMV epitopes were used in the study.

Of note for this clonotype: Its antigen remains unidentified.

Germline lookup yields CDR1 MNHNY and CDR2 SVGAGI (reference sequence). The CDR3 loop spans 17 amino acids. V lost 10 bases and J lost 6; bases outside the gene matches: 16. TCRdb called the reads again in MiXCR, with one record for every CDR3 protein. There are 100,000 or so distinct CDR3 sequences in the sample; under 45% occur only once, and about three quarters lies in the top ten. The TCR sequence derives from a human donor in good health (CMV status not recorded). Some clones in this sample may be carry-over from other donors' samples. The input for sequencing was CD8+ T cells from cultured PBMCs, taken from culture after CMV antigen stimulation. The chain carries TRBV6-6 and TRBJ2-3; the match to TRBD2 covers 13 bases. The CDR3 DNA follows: TGTGCCACCGACCTAAAACGACTAGCGGGGGGCCCCGATACGCAGTATTTT. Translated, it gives CATDLKRLAGGPDTQYF.